This entry is about one T cell receptor beta chain. What it binds is unknown. V was pared by 3 bases and J by 1 base, with 13 bases between. Germline assignment: CDR1 SGDLS and CDR2 YYNGEE. This CDR3 comprises 15 residues. This sample is drawn from a study of long-term antiretroviral therapy in people with HIV. Researchers report immunoSEQ v3.0 was run at survey level. Generated by immunoSEQ multiplex PCR, the TCRdb table keeps only in-frame clones and is missing some. This sample has around 23,000 clones, with roughly 80% found just once. Study results and caveats: Adherence to ART, viral resistance and therapy changes lacked any data. Clones that expanded before ART (that is, prior to treatment) dominated the repertoire at all time points.

Every donor contributed at least one pre-ART and at least two post-ART PBMC samples. This receptor was obtained from a man aged 30 to 39 with HIV. The J gene is TRBJ2-5, the V gene TRBV9; either TRBD1 or TRBD2 may fit D (5 bases each). The sample consisted of unsorted PBMCs, taken 4.4 years after starting antiretroviral therapy. For the CDR3, the DNA is TGTGCCAGCAGCGCATGGGGGAGTATCCAAGAGACCCAGTACTTC. Protein: CASSAWGSIQETQYF.